These T cell receptor beta chains were read from a single sample in a study of blood T cell repertoires in COVID-19. Method: immunoSEQ multiplex PCR; TCRdb's copy keeps in-frame clones and lacks some. The sample has approximately 35,000 clones; approximately 87% are singletons. The sequencing input was peripheral blood. The receptor source for this set is a human donor in a cohort sampled during active COVID-19. The CDR3 runs from the conserved cysteine through the conserved F or W. The D gene is left open where the match is weak. Where a row states a size, it is once, few, many or the class of an expanded clone; other rows omit it.

CDR3nt,CDR3aa,j_gene,d_gene,v_gene,abundance
TGTGCCAGCAGCCAAAAACCGGGGACAGGGGCCAAAAACATTCAGTACTTC,CASSQKPGTGAKNIQYF,TRBJ2-4,TRBD1,TRBV14,.
TGTGCCAGCAGCTTCGTGGGGGGATCAAATTCACCCCTCCACTTT,CASSFVGGSNSPLHF,TRBJ1-6,.,TRBV7-2,.
TGTGCCAGCGCCAACCACAGGAAACCGAGGGAGACCCAGTACTTC,CASANHRKPRETQYF,TRBJ2-5,.,TRBV13,.
TGTGCCAGTAATAGTCTAGTTAGCACAGATACGCAGTATTTT,CASNSLVSTDTQYF,TRBJ2-3,.,TRBV19,.
TGTGCCAGCAGCTTAAGCTCGAGACAAAATTCACCCCTCCACTTT,CASSLSSRQNSPLHF,TRBJ1-6,.,TRBV7-3,.
TGTGCCAGCAGTGGGACTAGCTTTCGCACAGATACGCAGTATTTT,CASSGTSFRTDTQYF,TRBJ2-3,TRBD2,TRBV2,.
TGTGCCAGCAGTAGACAGGAGAATCAGCCCCAGCATTTT,CASSRQENQPQHF,TRBJ1-5,.,TRBV6-5,.
TGTGCCAGCAGCTCCACGGGGACTCTAACAGATACGCAGTATTTT,CASSSTGTLTDTQYF,TRBJ2-3,.,TRBV7-3,.
TGTGCCAGCAACCCCGGGACTGCTGGAAACACCATATATTTT,CASNPGTAGNTIYF,TRBJ1-3,.,TRBV6-2/TRBV6-3,few
TGCGCCAGCAGCCAAGAGGACAGGGTAACGCCCCAGCATTTT,CASSQEDRVTPQHF,TRBJ1-5,TRBD1,TRBV4-1,.
TGTGCCAGCAGTGAGGGGCAGGGCAATCAGCCCCAGCATTTT,CASSEGQGNQPQHF,TRBJ1-5,.,TRBV2,once
TGTGCCAGCAGACAAACATTCCTTCAGACCCAGTACTTC,CASRQTFLQTQYF,TRBJ2-5,.,TRBV28,few
TGCAGTGCTAGAGAGGACTCTCGTCAGTACTTC,CSAREDSRQYF,TRBJ2-4,.,TRBV20-1,.
TGTGCCGGGGAGGGGCCAGAAAATGAAAAACTGTTTTTT,CAGEGPENEKLFF,TRBJ1-4,.,TRBV2,.
TGTGCCAGCAGTTCGGGACAGGGAACATATGGCTACACCTTC,CASSSGQGTYGYTF,TRBJ1-2,TRBD1,TRBV6-5,.
TGCAGCGTGGAAGGACAGGGGCCCGGGGAGCTGTTTTTT,CSVEGQGPGELFF,TRBJ2-2,TRBD1,TRBV29-1,.
TGTGCCAGCACCGCCTTGGGGGGGGCCCACAATGAGCAGTTCTTC,CASTALGGAHNEQFF,TRBJ2-1,.,TRBV28,.
TGTGCCAGCAGCCGCCGTTGGGGACAGGGGCAGAATGAGCAGTTCTTC,CASSRRWGQGQNEQFF,TRBJ2-1,TRBD1,TRBV7-3,.
TGTGCCAGCAGTTTGTCCAGGGGGCTCAAGAACACTGAAGCTTTCTTT,CASSLSRGLKNTEAFF,TRBJ1-1,TRBD1,TRBV7-6,.
TGTGCCAGCAGTAAACCAGGGTACGAGCAGTACTTC,CASSKPGYEQYF,TRBJ2-7,.,TRBV28,.
TGTGCCAGCAGTATATTGGGACAGGCAAGCTACACCTTC,CASSILGQASYTF,TRBJ1-2,TRBD1,TRBV7-2,.
TGCGCCAGCAGCTTAGAACAGCTCGGCTACACCTTC,CASSLEQLGYTF,TRBJ1-2,.,TRBV7-2,.